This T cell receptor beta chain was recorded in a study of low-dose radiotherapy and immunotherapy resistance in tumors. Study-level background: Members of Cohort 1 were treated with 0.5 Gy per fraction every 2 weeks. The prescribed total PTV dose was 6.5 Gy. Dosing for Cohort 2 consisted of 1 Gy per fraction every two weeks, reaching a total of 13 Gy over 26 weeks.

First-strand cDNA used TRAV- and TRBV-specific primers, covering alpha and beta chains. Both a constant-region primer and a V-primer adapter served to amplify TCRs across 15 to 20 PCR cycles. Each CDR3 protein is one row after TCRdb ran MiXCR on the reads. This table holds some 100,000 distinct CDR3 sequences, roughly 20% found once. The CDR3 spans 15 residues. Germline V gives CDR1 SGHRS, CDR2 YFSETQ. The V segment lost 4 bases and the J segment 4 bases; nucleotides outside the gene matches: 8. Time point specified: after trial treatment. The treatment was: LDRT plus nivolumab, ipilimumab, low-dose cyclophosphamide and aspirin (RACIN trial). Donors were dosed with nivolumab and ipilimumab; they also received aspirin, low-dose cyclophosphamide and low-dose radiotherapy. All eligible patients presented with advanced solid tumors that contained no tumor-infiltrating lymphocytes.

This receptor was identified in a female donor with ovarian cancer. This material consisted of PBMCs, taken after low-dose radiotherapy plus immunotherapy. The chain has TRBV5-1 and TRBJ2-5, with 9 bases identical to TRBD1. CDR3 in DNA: TGCGCCAGCAGCCCTGACAGGGGGTACGGAGAGACCCAGTACTTC. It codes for CASSPDRGYGETQYF.